The 16 T cell receptor beta chains in this list originate from one sample, sequenced in a study of blood T cell repertoires in COVID-19 (TCRdb year 2020). Library construction relied on the immunoSEQ multiplex PCR assay. This is the immuneACCESS table as TCRdb keeps it, with only in-frame sequences that have V and J called. A part of the clones is gone; compared with another copy, unresolved V genes explain less than half, and the rest is unexplained. This sample gives 240,000 or so clones in total; approximately 82% of them show up just once. The ten largest account for under 2% of the sample. Sequenced input: peripheral blood. These receptors were taken from a woman aged 80 or over with acute or convalescent COVID-19.

The CDR3 DNA reads as TGTGCCAGCAGCTTGGGACAGGGGGCGCGTACTGAAGCTTTCTTT. Protein sequence: CASSLGQGARTEAFF. The gene calls are TRBV5-8 and TRBJ1-1, with TRBD1 identical over 10 bases. The trim removed 0 bases at V and 5 bases at J, leaving 4 bases unmatched. The CDR3 loop spans 15 amino acids. CDR1 is SGHTS and CDR2 is YDEGEE in the germline V gene.

J is TRBJ2-1 and V is TRBV6-5; D possibly corresponds to TRBD2 (6 bases). The CDR3 runs 13 residues. V gave up 5 bases and J gave up 7 bases, with 12 bases separating them. Germline CDR1 is MNHEY and CDR2 is SVGAGI. In nucleotides, the CDR3 is TGTGCCAGCAGTCCCCCGGGACTTAATGAGCAGTTCTTC. This gives the protein CASSPPGLNEQFF.

Here the CDR3 reads CASSLESSGRIGGAFF. CDR3 nucleotides: TGTGCCAGCAGCTTAGAATCCAGTGGGCGCATCGGTGGAGCTTTCTTT. This rearrangement joins TRBV7-2 to TRBJ1-1; no definite D call. CDR1 and CDR2 from the germline V gene are SGHTA and FQGNSA. The CDR3 totals 16 residues. V was cut by 1 base and J by 10 bases, with 22 bases left in between.

CDR3 sequence: CASSRDRAYEQYF. CDR3 nucleotide sequence: TGTGCCAGCAGTCGGGACAGGGCCTACGAGCAGTACTTC. The chain joins TRBV5-8 to TRBJ2-7, with TRBD1 identical over 9 bases. The CDR3 sequence is 13 residues long. Germline V CDR1 and CDR2: SGHTS, YDEGEE. V gave up 5 bases and J gave up 2 bases; unmatched junction bases: 2.

This clone was observed a single time. The chain joins TRBV5-1 to TRBJ2-2; the match to TRBD2 covers 8 bases. The junction had 10 bases not matched to a gene; V was cut back by 5 bases and J by 7 bases. The CDR3 covers 15 residues. Looked up from germline, CDR1 is SGHRS and CDR2 is YFSETQ. CDR3 in amino acids: CASSRSGSMSGELFF. The CDR3 DNA reads TGCGCCAGCAGTCGGAGCGGGAGTATGAGCGGGGAGCTGTTTTTT. The entire variable domain, with the rest obtained from reference TRBV5-1 and TRBJ2-2, is as follows: KAGVTQTPRYLIKTRGQQVTLSCSPISGHRSVSWYQQTPGQGLQFLFEYFSETQRNKGNFPGRFSGRQFSNSRSEMNVSTLELGDSALYLCASSRSGSMSGELFFGEGSRLTVL.

The chain employs TRBV5-1 and TRBJ2-3; possibly TRBD2 for D (6 bases). CDR1 and CDR2 from the germline V gene are SGHRS and YFSETQ. The CDR3 length is 14 residues. V gave up 0 bases and J gave up 1 base, with 6 bases separating them. This CDR3 is CASSLVAGTDTQYF. As DNA, the CDR3 is TGCGCCAGCAGCTTGGTAGCGGGCACAGATACGCAGTATTTT.

The rearrangement links TRBV7-2 to TRBJ2-1; tentative D call: TRBD1 (6 bases). V dropped 4 bases and J dropped 2 bases, with 21 bases sitting between them. The CDR3 runs 18 residues. Germline assignment: CDR1 SGHTA and CDR2 FQGNSA. The CDR3 DNA reads as TGTGCCAGCAGCTCCCAACTAGACAGGACAATCGCCTACAATGAGCAGTTCTTC. Translating it yields CASSSQLDRTIAYNEQFF.

The chain joins TRBV6-5 to TRBJ2-1, with TRBD1 matching 10 bases. Germline-derived CDR1 and CDR2 are MNHEY and SVGAGI. V dropped 6 bases and J dropped 6; count of bases not matched to a gene: 5. The CDR3 consists of 14 residues. The DNA for the CDR3 is TGTGCCAGCAGCCCGGACAGGGGGGGCAATGAGCAGTTCTTC. It specifies CASSPDRGGNEQFF.

The chain recombines TRBV3-1 (or the pseudogene TRBV3-2) with TRBJ1-2; 9 bases fit TRBD1. Per germline, CDR1 LGHDT and CDR2 YNNKEL (reference sequence). CDR3 size: 14 residues. Trimming at V came to 4 bases and at J to 4 bases, leaving 4 bases not matched to a gene. The CDR3 sequence is CASSPRDRVYGYTF. Written as DNA, the CDR3 is TGTGCCAGCAGCCCCCGGGACAGGGTCTATGGCTACACCTTC.

The chain joins TRBV5-5 to TRBJ1-2, with D perhaps matching TRBD1 (6 bases). Trimming left V 0 bases short and J 4 bases short, with 19 bases between. Germline loops: CDR1 SGHKS, CDR2 YYEKEE (reference sequence). The CDR3 is made up of 17 amino acids. The CDR3 here is CASSLGPGAGMLYGYTF. In DNA form, the CDR3 reads TGTGCCAGCAGCTTGGGGCCAGGGGCCGGAATGCTCTATGGCTACACCTTC. The whole variable domain, filled in from reference TRBV5-5 and TRBJ1-2, reads DAGVTQSPTHLIKTRGQQVTLRCSPISGHKSVSWYQQVLGQGPQFIFQYYEKEERGRGNFPDRFSARQFPNYSSELNVNALLLGDSALYLCASSLGPGAGMLYGYTFGSGTRLTVV.

The V gene is TRBV5-4, the J gene TRBJ2-1; 8 bases line up with TRBD2. V dropped 4 bases and J dropped 6; count of bases not matched to a gene: 9. The CDR3 consists of 15 residues. From germline, CDR1 is SGHNT and CDR2 YYREEE (reference sequence). The CDR3 sequence: CASSPTGGLVNEQFF. DNA of the CDR3: TGTGCCAGCAGCCCAACGGGGGGGCTTGTCAATGAGCAGTTCTTC.

The V and J genes are TRBV6-2 or TRBV6-3 and TRBJ2-7, with D unresolved. Germline assignment: CDR1 MNHEY and CDR2 SVGEGT. The CDR3 runs to 17 residues. V was pared by 0 bases and J by 2 bases, with 17 bases between. This CDR3 reads CASSYSMVSRGTYEQYF. Here the CDR3 DNA reads TGTGCCAGCAGTTACTCGATGGTCAGTCGAGGAACCTACGAGCAGTACTTC.

This rearrangement joins TRBV20-1 to TRBJ2-3, with D possibly TRBD2 on 5 matching bases. Germline V CDR1 and CDR2: DFQATT, SNEGSKA (reference sequence). V was trimmed by 3 bases and J by 4 bases, leaving 14 bases between them. This CDR3 is 14 amino acids long. The CDR3 loop reads CSASSSWAPDTQYF. In DNA, the CDR3 is TGCAGTGCTAGTTCTAGCTGGGCCCCAGATACGCAGTATTTT.

This chain connects TRBV7-3 to TRBJ2-1, with a weak D call TRBD1 (5 bases). Trimming took off 6 bases at V and 0 bases at J, with 12 bases between the two ends. CDR1 and CDR2 from the germline V gene are SGHTA and FQGTGA. The length of the CDR3 is 15 residues. CDR3 bases: TGTGCCAGCAGTGGGGCGGAGAGCTCCTACAATGAGCAGTTCTTC. This translates into CASSGAESSYNEQFF.

The table lists this clone with a count of one. The chain couples TRBV27 to TRBJ2-7; TRBD2 aligns across 10 bases. Germline CDR1 reads MNHEY; CDR2 reads SMNVEV (reference sequence). V gave up 5 bases and J gave up 7 bases; unmatched junction bases: 8. The CDR3 is made up of 14 amino acids. The CDR3 sequence is CASSLLAGPGEQYF. CDR3 in DNA: TGTGCCAGCAGTCTACTAGCGGGGCCTGGGGAGCAGTACTTC.

V and J are TRBV15 and TRBJ1-4; D unresolved. The V gene's germline CDR1 is LNHNV and CDR2 YYDKDF (reference sequence). V was pared by 0 bases and J by 5 bases, with 7 bases between. This CDR3 region has 14 residues. CDR3 sequence: CATSRDIGNEKLFF. The CDR3 region has the DNA TGTGCCACCAGCAGAGATATCGGGAATGAAAAACTGTTTTTT.